This TCR beta chain was profiled in a study of T cells in Graves' hyperthyroidism and ophthalmopathy (dated by TCRdb to between 2019 and 2020). With regard to the full study: Peripheral blood samples were taken at initial diagnosis, before any treatment was given. The study also compared thyroid tissue and blood T-cell repertoires from several Graves' hyperthyroidism patients. To identify distinguishing TCR V-J signatures, a discovery cohort of around 100 patients was used, comprising 43 with Graves' ophthalmopathy and around 60 with stable Graves' hyperthyroidism. TCR Vbeta CDR3 sequencing of 135 peripheral blood samples (more than 40 ophthalmopathy, 75 to 80 hyperthyroidism and approximately 17 progressor patients) is reported in the paper. The approximately 97 discovery patients were randomly divided into training and test sets at a 7:3 ratio. An independent validation cohort of under 20 hyperthyroidism patients and roughly 16 patients who later progressed to ophthalmopathy tested prospective prediction of ophthalmopathy. After blood sampling, hyperthyroidism patients were treated with methimazole at a starting dose of 30 mg daily, and ophthalmopathy patients were treated with high-dose intravenous methylprednisolone. General study outcomes and caveats: No statistical method was used to set the sample size in advance, and investigators knew the group allocation. During validation, the model predicted progression to ophthalmopathy a median of about 6.3 months ahead of onset, with around 71% sensitivity and 72.22% specificity. Ophthalmopathy was separated from stable hyperthyroidism by a 13 V-J signature model, with roughly 88% sensitivity and just over 81% specificity obtained in cross-validation and 80%/75% obtained in testing. Blood samples also contained most of the expanded thyroid clonotypes (frequency above 0.001), which suggests that blood repertoires may reflect thyroid immune responses.

Reading from cysteine to phenylalanine, the CDR3 counts 16 amino acids. Only the CDR3 DNA stays, 48 bases, in frame from base 1. From the germline V gene (reference sequence), CDR1 is SEHNR and CDR2 is FQNEAQ. Trimming removed 5 bases from V and 4 bases from J, leaving 18 bases between the germline ends. The TCR beta CDR3 regions were amplified from the RNA transcripts. The first round of RT-PCR for the TCR CDR3 was performed with the HTBI primer set and the Qiagen OneStep RT-PCR kit. A second multiplex PCR round built the libraries, followed by size selection and purification. The libraries were sequenced on an Illumina HiSeq2000 using paired-end 100 bp reads. Concerning the study's data processing: SOAPnuke was used to process the raw data, with reads discarded if the reads contained adapters or uncalled bases, had a mean Phred below 15, or lacked an exact constant-primer or identifier match. COPE v1.2.5 was used to merge the high-quality paired reads, and each unique nucleotide sequence was defined as a clonotype. MiTCR v1.1 was used to align the clonotypes against IMGT TRBV, TRBD and TRBJ reference segments. Analysis was restricted to V-J combinations with a frequency above 0.0001, which covered roughly 99% of repertoires. A TCS score was defined as the ratio of F50 (clonal expansion) to E x V (chaos), with BLOSUM62-based TCRdist applied between CDR3 peptides within each V-J. Welch's t-statistics and random forest reduced 500 to 650 V-J features to 13, which were used in a naive Bayes classifier (R e1071). Using fastp trimming at Q25 and MiXCR clonotype assembly, TCRdb reanalyzed the public sequencing data and kept in-frame beta chains. Under each unique CDR3 protein, matching rows form one entry showing the most common genes and DNA. In this record, the V and J calls reflect TCRdb's handling and not the investigators' own analysis. Present in this sample are some 320,000 distinct CDR3 sequences, about an eighth of which were seen just once. The ten largest clones take up approximately 35% of the sample.

Moderately to severely active disease, a Clinical Activity Score of at least 3, a NOSPECS grade of at least 4, and a duration under 3 months were present in ophthalmopathy patients. Any patient with an uncontrolled infection, another autoimmune disease, pregnancy or lactation was excluded. Diagnoses were established on the basis of clinical symptoms, serum thyroxine and TRAb, thyroid ultrasound, and orbital computed tomography. PBMCs were isolated from about 9 ml of fresh peripheral blood by Ficoll-Paque density gradient centrifugation. Total RNA was extracted using Trizol reagent, and RNA quality was assessed on an Agilent 2100 Bioanalyzer. This clonotype appeared many times. It lacks a known antigen. Per-base quality was not reported, and no clone a single base away is much larger than it.

Sequenced input: blood. This clonotype was obtained from a woman between 40 and 50 years old with Graves' ophthalmopathy. This sequence uses TRBV7-9 and TRBJ1-3; possibly the D gene is TRBD1, per 5 matching bases. The DNA sequence reads TGTGCCAGCAGCGGCCGGGCAGGGATTGTGGGAAACACCATATATTTT. This translates into CASSGRAGIVGNTIYF. Where the CDR3 stops, the reference TRBV7-9 and TRBJ1-3 genes take over; the full variable domain is DTGVSQNPRHKITKRGQNVTFRCDPISEHNRLYWYRQTLGQGPEFLTYFQNEAQLEKSRLLSDRFSAERPKGSFSTLEIQRTEQGDSAMYLCASSGRAGIVGNTIYFGEGSWLTVV.